The TCR beta chain described here comes from a study of cytomegalovirus exposure and HLA in healthy donors. Study background: It was reported in a later analysis that the approximately 120 validation repertoires used the same platform as the 550 to 800 first-cohort repertoires. Study findings and constraints: The study labeled more than 150 TCR beta chains cytomegalovirus-associated.

TCRdb keeps only in-frame clones here, not all; method: immunoSEQ multiplex PCR. The sample contains more than 200,000 clones, about 90% of which appear only once. The CDR3 extends over 17 amino acids. CDR1 is MGHDK, CDR2 SYGVNS, per germline. V lost 1 base and J 1 base, leaving 13 bases between the germline ends. About this clone itself: Its matching antigen is unknown.

The specimen sequenced was PBMCs. The sequence was collected from a man younger than 30 in good health and CMV-seropositive. The chain links TRBV25-1 to TRBJ2-2; perhaps TRBD2 as D (6 bases). CDR3 bases: TGTGCCAGCAGTGAATCTCGGCCGGGGGAGAACACCGGGGAGCTGTTTTTT. It specifies CASSESRPGENTGELFF. The full variable domain, in which reference TRBV25-1 and TRBJ2-2 provide the parts outside the CDR3, is EADIYQTPRYLVIGTGKKITLECSQTMGHDKMYWYQQDPGMELHLIHYSYGVNSTEKGDLSSESTVSRIRTEHFPLTLESARPSHTSQYLCASSESRPGENTGELFFGEGSRLTVL.